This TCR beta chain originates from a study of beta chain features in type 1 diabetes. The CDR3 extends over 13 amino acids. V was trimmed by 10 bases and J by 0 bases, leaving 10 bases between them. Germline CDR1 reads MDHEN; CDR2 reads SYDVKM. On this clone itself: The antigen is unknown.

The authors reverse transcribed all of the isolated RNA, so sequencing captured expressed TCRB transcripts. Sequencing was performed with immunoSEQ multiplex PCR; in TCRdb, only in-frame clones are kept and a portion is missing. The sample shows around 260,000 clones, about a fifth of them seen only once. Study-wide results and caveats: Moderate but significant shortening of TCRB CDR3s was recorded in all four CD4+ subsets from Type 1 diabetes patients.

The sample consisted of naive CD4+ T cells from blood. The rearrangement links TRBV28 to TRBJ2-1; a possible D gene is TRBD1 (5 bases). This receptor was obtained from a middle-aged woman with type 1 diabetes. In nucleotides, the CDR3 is TGTGCCACACAGGAGACCTCCTACAATGAGCAGTTCTTC. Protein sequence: CATQETSYNEQFF.